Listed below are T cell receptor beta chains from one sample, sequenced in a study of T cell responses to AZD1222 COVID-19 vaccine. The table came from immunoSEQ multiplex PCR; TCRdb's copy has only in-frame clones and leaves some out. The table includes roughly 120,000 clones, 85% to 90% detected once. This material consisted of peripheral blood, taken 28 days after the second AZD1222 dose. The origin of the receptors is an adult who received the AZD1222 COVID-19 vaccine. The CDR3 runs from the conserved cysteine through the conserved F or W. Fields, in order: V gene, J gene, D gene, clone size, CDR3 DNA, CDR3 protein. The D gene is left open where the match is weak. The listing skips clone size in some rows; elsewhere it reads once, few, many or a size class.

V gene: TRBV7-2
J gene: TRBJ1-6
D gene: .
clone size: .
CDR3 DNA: TGTGCCAGCAGCTTAGTGGCCCCTGAACCCCTCCACTTT
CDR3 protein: CASSLVAPEPLHF

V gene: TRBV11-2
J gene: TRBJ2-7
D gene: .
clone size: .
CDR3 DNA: TGTGCCAGCGTACTCCAAGTTTTAGCTCCCTACGAGCAGTACTTC
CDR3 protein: CASVLQVLAPYEQYF

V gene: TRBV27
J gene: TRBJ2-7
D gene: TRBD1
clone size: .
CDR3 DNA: TGTGCCAGCAGAACCACAGGGGTCGAGCAGTACTTC
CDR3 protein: CASRTTGVEQYF

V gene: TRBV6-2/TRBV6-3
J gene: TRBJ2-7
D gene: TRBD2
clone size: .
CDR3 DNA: TGTGCCAGCAGCCCCCTGGGGCAGCGGGGGACCTTCACCTACGAGCAGTACTTC
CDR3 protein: CASSPLGQRGTFTYEQYF

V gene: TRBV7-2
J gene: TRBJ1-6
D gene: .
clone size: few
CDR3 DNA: TGTGCCAGCAGCTTAGCGAGGGTCAATAATTCACCCCTCCACTTT
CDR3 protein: CASSLARVNNSPLHF

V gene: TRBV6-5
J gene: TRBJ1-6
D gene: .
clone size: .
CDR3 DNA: TGTGCCAGCAGGCGCTGGGATTCACCCCTCCACTTT
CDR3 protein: CASRRWDSPLHF

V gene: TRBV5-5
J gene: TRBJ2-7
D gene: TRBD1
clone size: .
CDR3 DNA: TGTGCCAGCAGCCCCCGGACAGGGAGCTACGAGCAGTACTTC
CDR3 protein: CASSPRTGSYEQYF

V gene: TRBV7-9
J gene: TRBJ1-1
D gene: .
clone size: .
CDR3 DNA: TGTGCCAGCAGCCCCCCCAGAGGGGTGGTAGCTTTCTTT
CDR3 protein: CASSPPRGVVAFF

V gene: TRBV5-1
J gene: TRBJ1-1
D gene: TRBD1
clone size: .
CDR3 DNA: TGCGCCAGCAGCGGGGGACAGAGATACACTGAAGCTTTCTTT
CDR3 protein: CASSGGQRYTEAFF

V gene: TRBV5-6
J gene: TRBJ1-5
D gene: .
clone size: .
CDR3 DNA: TGTGCCAGCAGCTGGGGGGGTCGCAATCAGCCCCAGCATTTT
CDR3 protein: CASSWGGRNQPQHF

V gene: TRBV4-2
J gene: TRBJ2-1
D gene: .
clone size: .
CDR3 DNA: TGTGCCAGCAGCCAGGAACTCTTCTACAATGAGCAGTTCTTC
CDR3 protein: CASSQELFYNEQFF

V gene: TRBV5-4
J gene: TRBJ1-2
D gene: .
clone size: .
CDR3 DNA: TGTGCCAGCAGCTTGGATGTAACCCATTATGGCTACACCTTC
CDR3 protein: CASSLDVTHYGYTF

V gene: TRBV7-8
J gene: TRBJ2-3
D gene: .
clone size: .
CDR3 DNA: TGTGCCAGCAGCTCCTCTACCTCAGGGGCCACAGATACGCAGTATTTT
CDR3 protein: CASSSSTSGATDTQYF

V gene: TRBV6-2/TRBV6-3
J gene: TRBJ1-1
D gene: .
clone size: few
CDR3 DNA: TGTGCCAGCAGTTACTTGGGGGTGGGGAGCACTGAAGCTTTCTTT
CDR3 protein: CASSYLGVGSTEAFF

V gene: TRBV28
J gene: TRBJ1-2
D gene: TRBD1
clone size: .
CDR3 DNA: TGTGCCAGCAGTTTCCCAGCCTGGACAGGGGAAGCCTCGTTCTATGGCTACACCTTC
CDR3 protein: CASSFPAWTGEASFYGYTF

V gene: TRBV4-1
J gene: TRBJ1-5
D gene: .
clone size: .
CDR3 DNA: TGCGCCAGCAGCCTAGGGATTTATCAGCCCCAGCATTTT
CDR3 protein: CASSLGIYQPQHF

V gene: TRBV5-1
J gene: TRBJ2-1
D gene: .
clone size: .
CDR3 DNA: TGCGCCAGCAGCGTGGGTTCGCCAGCAGGGTCCTACAATGAGCAGTTCTTC
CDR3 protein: CASSVGSPAGSYNEQFF

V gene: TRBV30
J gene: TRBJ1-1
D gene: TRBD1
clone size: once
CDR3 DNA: TGTGCCTGGAGTCAGGGGGACACTGAAGCTTTCTTT
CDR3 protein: CAWSQGDTEAFF